This T cell receptor (beta chain) derives from a study of CD8+ T cells in alopecia areata. Study-level information: The study gave treated patients oral tofacitinib at 5 to 10 mg twice daily. Study conclusions and caveats: Patients displayed less clarity in TCR sharing than mice, a finding possibly related to HLA. The study found that many expanded lesional clones persisted in scalp and blood during tofacitinib.

The V gene lost 5 bases and the J gene lost 5 bases, with 12 bases spanning the gap. The V gene's germline CDR1 is MNHEY and CDR2 SMNVEV (reference sequence). CDR3 length: 13 residues. As for this clone: Its antigen is not known.

The treatment denotes: oral pan-JAK inhibitor, 5-10 mg twice daily. RNA, once extracted, was reverse transcribed into cDNA for use as the sequencing template. Data came from immunoSEQ multiplex PCR; TCRdb stores just in-frame clones and leaves some out. The repertoire consists of 90,000 to 120,000 clones, with 65% to 85% occurring once and the leading ten covering 20% to 25%. The sequences come from CD8+ T cells sorted from blood, collected at week 24, from a patient treated with tofacitinib. This chain connects TRBV27 to TRBJ2-5; maybe TRBD2 (6 bases). This receptor was identified in a human donor with alopecia areata. CDR3 DNA sequence: TGTGCCAGCAGTCTGGACTACGGGGAGACCCAGTACTTC. Encoded protein: CASSLDYGETQYF.